The TCR beta chain described here comes from a study of early T cells in non-severe SARS-CoV-2 infection. Study as a whole: The authors sequenced bulk RNA from unsorted whole blood, leaving chains unpaired.

TCRdb called the 5' RACE reads again in MiXCR, with one record for every CDR3 protein. The data show some 50,000 distinct CDR3 sequences, with about 9.7% seen just once and 4.2% held by the top ten. Regarding the study as a whole: Comparison of clonotypes with VDJdb favored anti-spike CD8 responses while missing private and CD4 specificities.

This CDR3 contains 15 residues. From germline, CDR1 is SGHNT and CDR2 YENEEA. The J segment lost 5 bases and the V segment lost 5 bases, leaving 3 bases of the junction unmatched. There are many counts of this clonotype. Its antigen is as yet unknown. The clonotype comes from an adult who was a healthcare worker with PCR-confirmed SARS-CoV-2 infection or an uninfected control (not recorded which). The chain carries TRBV11-3 and TRBJ2-1; 13 nucleotides align to TRBD2. The sequenced sample consisted of whole blood. The CDR3 DNA follows: TGTGCCAGCAGCCCGGGACTAGCGGGAAACAATGAGCAGTTCTTC. Protein sequence: CASSPGLAGNNEQFF.